The T cell receptor (beta chain) described here comes from a study of blood T cell repertoires in COVID-19. Under the authors' procedure: The assay estimated nucleated cells by amplifying reference gene primers. Data came from immunoSEQ multiplex PCR; TCRdb stores just in-frame clones and leaves some out. That table supplies the V and J calls and clone size; D and trimming were determined from the DNA. This table has fewer than 15,000 clones, 86% appearing once. Germline-derived CDR1 and CDR2 are LGHDT and YNNKEL (reference sequence). Trimming shortened V by 6 bases and J by 4 bases, and 15 bases separated the two germline ends. The CDR3 totals 14 residues.

This clonotype originated in an elderly man with acute or convalescent COVID-19. The chain carries TRBV3-1 (or the pseudogene TRBV3-2) and TRBJ1-2; maybe TRBD1 (6 bases). Sequenced: peripheral blood. The CDR3 loop is CASSVTGSGYGYTF. CDR3 sequence (DNA): TGTGCCAGCAGTGTTACAGGGTCAGGCTATGGCTACACCTTC.